The present T cell receptor beta chain was sequenced within a study of cytomegalovirus exposure and HLA in healthy donors. The study's findings and limits: The authors enumerated some 170 TCR beta chains as linked to cytomegalovirus.

Primers: 60 Vbeta forward and 13 Jbeta reverse. TCRdb's table, derived via immunoSEQ multiplex PCR, lists solely in-frame clones and lacks some. This repertoire comprises about 210,000 clones; its ten largest clones make up more than 0.75%. CDR1 SGHNT and CDR2 YENEEA come from the germline V gene. The CDR3 is 15 amino acids. The V gene end was trimmed by 4 bases and the J gene end by 5 bases; junction bases not matched to a gene: 8. Regarding this clone: Its antigen remains unknown.

This chain joins TRBV11-3 and TRBJ2-7; 10 positions match TRBD2. This clonotype was sampled from a woman between 25 and 40 years old in good health and CMV-seropositive. The sample was PBMCs. The CDR3 reads CASSSGVAGGDEQYF. DNA for the CDR3: TGTGCCAGCAGCTCCGGGGTAGCGGGGGGCGACGAGCAGTACTTC.